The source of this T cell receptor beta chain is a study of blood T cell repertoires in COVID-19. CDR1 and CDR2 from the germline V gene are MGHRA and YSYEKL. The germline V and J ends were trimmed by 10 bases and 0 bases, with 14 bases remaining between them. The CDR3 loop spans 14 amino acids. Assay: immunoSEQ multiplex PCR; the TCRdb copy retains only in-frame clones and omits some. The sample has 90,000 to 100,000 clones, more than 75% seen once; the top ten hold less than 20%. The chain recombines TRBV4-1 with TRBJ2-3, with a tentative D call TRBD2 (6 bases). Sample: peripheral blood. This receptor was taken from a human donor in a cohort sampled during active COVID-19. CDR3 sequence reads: CATRGGASTDTQYF. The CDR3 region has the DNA TGCGCCACCCGTGGCGGGGCAAGCACAGATACGCAGTATTTT.